This record covers a single T cell receptor (beta chain). Its antigen remains unidentified. The CDR3 loop spans 13 amino acids. CDR1 SGHKS and CDR2 YYEKEE come from the germline V gene (reference sequence). The V end was cut by 1 base, the J end by 4 bases, with 5 bases between. These data originate in a study of regulatory T cells in long-lasting Graves disease. General study points: TCR diversity was lower in persistent than newly diagnosed Graves' disease. It is possible that accuracy was reduced by the small size of the sample.

Arm-PCR with iRepertoire HTBI primers amplified the CDR3 regions for these TCR beta libraries. One entry per CDR3 protein results from TCRdb running MiXCR on the multiplex PCR reads. This sample has around 400,000 distinct CDR3 sequences; roughly 25% occur once, and the top ten carry 28%. As to time point: persistent/refractory GD, antithyroid drugs over 5 years with positive TRAb. Making the TCR library involved RNA that had been extracted from PBMCs. Patients of an endocrinology department in Xi'an, China, were included. The chain carries TRBV5-5 and TRBJ1-4; D unclear. The sequence was collected from a woman between 35 and 50 years old with Graves disease. This specimen was peripheral blood mononuclear cells (PBMCs), taken when the disease was refractory, from a patient treated with antithyroid drugs. CDR3 sequence (DNA): TGTGCCAGCAGCTTGATAAGTAATGAAAAACTGTTTTTT. Encoded protein: CASSLISNEKLFF. The full variable domain, with the rest looked up from reference TRBV5-5 and TRBJ1-4, is DAGVTQSPTHLIKTRGQQVTLRCSPISGHKSVSWYQQVLGQGPQFIFQYYEKEERGRGNFPDRFSARQFPNYSSELNVNALLLGDSALYLCASSLISNEKLFFGSGTQLSVL.